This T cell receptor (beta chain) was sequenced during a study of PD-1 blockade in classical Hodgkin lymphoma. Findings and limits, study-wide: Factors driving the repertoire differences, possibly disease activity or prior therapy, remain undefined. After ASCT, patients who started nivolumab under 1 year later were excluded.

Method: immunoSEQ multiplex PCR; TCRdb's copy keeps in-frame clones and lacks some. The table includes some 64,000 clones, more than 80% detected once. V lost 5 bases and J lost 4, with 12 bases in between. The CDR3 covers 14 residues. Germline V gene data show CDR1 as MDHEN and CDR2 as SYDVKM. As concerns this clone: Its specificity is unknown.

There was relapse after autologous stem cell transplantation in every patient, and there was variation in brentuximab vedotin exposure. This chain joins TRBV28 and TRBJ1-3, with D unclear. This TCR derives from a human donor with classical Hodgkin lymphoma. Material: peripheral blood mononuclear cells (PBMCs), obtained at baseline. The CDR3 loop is CASSAPSVGNTIYF. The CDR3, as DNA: TGTGCCAGCAGTGCTCCCAGTGTCGGAAACACCATATATTTT.